These T cell receptor beta chains were read from a single sample in a study of shared clonotypes between healthy human individuals. The repertoire was sequenced with immunoSEQ multiplex PCR; TCRdb's copy has only in-frame clones and lacks some. The sample includes about 960,000 clones, around three quarters of them seen just once. The sequencing sample was made of memory CD4+ T cells sorted from blood. These receptors all come from a man younger than 30 in good health. CDR3s include the opening cysteine and the closing phenylalanine or tryptophan. D genes are given only for firm matches. Rows may omit the clone size; those that give it use once, few, many or a size class.

CDR3,DNA,V,size,D,J
CASSPGDGGPSYTF,TGTGCCAGCTCACCTGGGGACGGAGGGCCAAGCTACACCTTC,TRBV18,.,.,TRBJ1-2
CAWSNGRGGSPLHF,TGTGCCTGGAGCAATGGTAGGGGTGGATCACCCCTCCACTTT,TRBV30,.,.,TRBJ1-6
CSVEEIGTGGERAKNIQYF,TGCAGCGTTGAAGAAATCGGGACAGGGGGCGAAAGGGCCAAAAACATTCAGTACTTC,TRBV29-1,.,TRBD1,TRBJ2-4
CASSLGHSSSYNSPLHF,TGTGCCAGCAGCTTGGGACATTCGAGCTCCTATAATTCACCCCTCCACTTT,TRBV5-8,.,.,TRBJ1-6
CASSLNWRSYEQYF,TGTGCCAGCAGCTTAAATTGGCGCTCCTACGAGCAGTACTTC,TRBV7-2,.,.,TRBJ2-7
CASSFTSGGAYEQYF,TGTGCCAGCAGCTTTACTAGCGGGGGGGCTTACGAGCAGTACTTC,TRBV11-2,.,TRBD2,TRBJ2-7
CASSEDGFYGYTF,TGTGCCAGCAGTGAAGACGGATTTTATGGCTACACCTTC,TRBV2,few,.,TRBJ1-2
CASSGQLGGGELFF,TGTGCCAGCAGTGGACAGTTAGGGGGGGGAGAGCTGTTTTTT,TRBV2,.,.,TRBJ2-2
CAWSPLSAYYGYTF,TGTGCCTGGAGCCCCCTCTCAGCGTACTATGGCTACACCTTC,TRBV30,once,.,TRBJ1-2
CASSRGQGGEKLFF,TGTGCCAGCAGCCGGGGACAGGGGGGTGAAAAACTGTTTTTT,TRBV7-9,.,TRBD1,TRBJ1-4
CASSRGNRVDEQFF,TGCGCCAGCAGCAGGGGTAACAGGGTCGATGAGCAGTTCTTC,TRBV5-1,.,.,TRBJ2-1
CASSELTSGPYNEQFF,TGTGCCAGCAGTGAATTAACTAGCGGACCTTACAATGAGCAGTTCTTC,TRBV25-1,.,TRBD2,TRBJ2-1
CASSVSAGTGELFF,TGTGCCAGCAGCGTAAGTGCGGGGACCGGGGAGCTGTTTTTT,TRBV9,.,.,TRBJ2-2
CASSVDAGGPYEQYF,TGTGCCAGCAGCGTAGACGCGGGAGGGCCGTACGAGCAGTACTTC,TRBV9,.,TRBD2,TRBJ2-7
CASSLEGGSTDTQYF,TGCGCCAGCAGCTTAGAGGGAGGTAGCACAGATACGCAGTATTTT,TRBV5-1,few,.,TRBJ2-3
CASSLGWGDTQYF,TGTGCCAGCAGCTTAGGTTGGGGGGATACGCAGTATTTT,TRBV7-2,.,.,TRBJ2-3
CASSQPGQNYGYTF,TGTGCCAGCAGCCAACCGGGACAGAACTATGGCTACACCTTC,TRBV7-3,.,TRBD1,TRBJ1-2
CASSINGGNNEKLFF,TGTGCCAGTAGTATCAACGGCGGAAATAATGAAAAACTGTTTTTT,TRBV19,.,.,TRBJ1-4
CASSQSTTGPLTQYF,TGCGCCAGCAGCCAATCGACGACTGGGCCTCTTACGCAGTATTTT,TRBV4-3,.,.,TRBJ2-3
CASSLFRGLRGGQPQHF,TGTGCCAGCAGTTTATTTCGGGGATTAAGGGGAGGCCAGCCCCAGCATTTT,TRBV28,once,.,TRBJ1-5
CASSLNQYYEQYF,TGTGCCAGCAGTTTAAACCAGTATTACGAGCAGTACTTC,TRBV28,.,.,TRBJ2-7
CAWSDREEQYF,TGTGCCTGGAGTGATAGGGAAGAGCAGTACTTC,TRBV30,.,.,TRBJ2-5
CASSLPETYNSPLHF,TGTGCCAGCAGTTTACCGGAAACCTATAATTCACCCCTCCACTTT,TRBV28,.,.,TRBJ1-6
CASSLGQLSGELFF,TGTGCCAGCAGCCTGGGACAGTTAAGCGGGGAGCTGTTTTTT,TRBV7-9,.,TRBD1,TRBJ2-2
CASRLAIRTSGRVVRETQYF,TGTGCAAGTCGCTTAGCGATCAGGACTAGCGGGAGGGTTGTCAGGGAGACCCAGTACTTC,TRBV12-2,once,.,TRBJ2-5